This T cell receptor (beta chain) was retrieved from a study of blood T cell repertoires in COVID-19. In the study overall: The study drew acute and convalescent COVID-19 samples from the United States, Italy and Spain.

To note about this clone: At one end the junction does not follow the germline gene, possibly because of a read error.

Original analysis: Nucleated cell counts were estimated from reference gene primer amplification. Sequencing used immunoSEQ multiplex PCR; TCRdb keeps in-frame clones, though not all of them. Clone size and the V and J calls come from that table; the DNA yielded D and trimming. The top ten hold around 4.4% of the sample, which has about 81,000 clones, over 70% seen once. The CDR3 contains 13 residues. The germline V gene has CDR1 PRHDT and CDR2 FYEKMQ (reference sequence). The chain joins TRBV13 to TRBJ1-1; no reliable D call. The sequence derives from a woman in her forties or fifties with acute or convalescent COVID-19. Specimen: peripheral blood. CDR3 sequence reads: CASSLVPNSEAFF. The CDR3 DNA is TGTGCCAGCAGCTTAGTCCCCAACAGTGAAGCTTTCTTT.